This TCR beta chain stems from a study of radiation and T cells in renal cell carcinoma. Turning to the study itself: Nephrectomy followed 15 Gy stereotactic body radiation by 4 weeks.

Trimming left V 3 bases short and J 7 bases short, with 7 bases between. Germline CDR1 and CDR2: SEHNR and FQNEAQ (reference sequence). The CDR3 totals 13 residues. Repertoires were generated with immunoSEQ multiplex PCR, while TCRdb's copy carries only in-frame clones and drops some. The data contain about 140,000 clones, around four fifths of them singletons. The time point: baseline pretreatment blood. Treatment of the sample: 15 Gy SBRT to primary tumor, nephrectomy 4 weeks later. The clonotype originates from a woman aged 45-60 years with renal cell carcinoma. Sequenced material: blood, taken from a patient whose treatment included radiotherapy and nephrectomy. The J gene is TRBJ1-6, the V gene TRBV7-9; D is undetermined. The CDR3 is CASSFASNSPLHF. DNA for the CDR3: TGTGCCAGCAGCTTTGCCAGCAATTCACCCCTCCACTTT.